These T cell receptor beta chains were read from a single sample in a study of T cell responses to AZD1222 COVID-19 vaccine. TCRdb's table, derived via immunoSEQ multiplex PCR, lists solely in-frame clones and lacks some. The sample lists 200,000 to 300,000 clones, 90% to 95% occurring once. Sequences were derived from peripheral blood, sampled on day 0 of AZD1222 vaccination. These receptors were obtained from an adult in good health. CDR3s include the opening cysteine and the closing phenylalanine or tryptophan. D genes are given only for firm matches. For some rows the clone size is stated as once, few or many, or as a class when expanded; others skip it.

>TRBD2|15|TRBV28|few|TRBJ2-2
TGTGCCAGCAGTTTCGGGGGGACGAACACCGGGGAGCTGTTTTTT
CASSFGGTNTGELFF
>.|15|TRBV28|.|TRBJ2-7
TGTGCCAGCAGCCCACCCGGGACACTCTCGAACGAGCAGTACTTC
CASSPPGTLSNEQYF
>.|14|TRBV19|.|TRBJ2-7
TGTGCCAGTAGCATCGGGACCCAAGCCCACGAGCAGTACTTC
CASSIGTQAHEQYF
>TRBD1|15|TRBV5-1|.|TRBJ2-7
TGCGCCAGCAGCTCGGGACAGGGGGCCTCCGACGAGCAGTACTTC
CASSSGQGASDEQYF
>.|17|TRBV18|once|TRBJ2-1
TGTGCCAGCTCACCCCCGTCCCCGGGCAGCTTTTACAATGAGCAGTTCTTC
CASSPPSPGSFYNEQFF
>.|14|TRBV7-2|.|TRBJ2-3
TGTGCCAGCAGCTTGTATGACAGGCTAGATACGCAGTATTTT
CASSLYDRLDTQYF
>TRBD1|14|TRBV19|.|TRBJ2-2
TGTGCCACCCGGGACAGACCGAACACCGGGGAGCTGTTTTTT
CATRDRPNTGELFF
>.|14|TRBV19|once|TRBJ2-2
TGTGCCAGTAGTCCCCGCGCGTACACCGGGGAGCTGTTTTTT
CASSPRAYTGELFF
>.|11|TRBV20-1|.|TRBJ1-4
TGCAGTGCTTTTTTCGTAGAAAAACTGTTTTTT
CSAFFVEKLFF
>TRBD1|14|TRBV2|.|TRBJ2-1
TGTGCCAGCAGCGTCGGGACAGCCTACAATGAGCAGTTCTTC
CASSVGTAYNEQFF
>.|14|TRBV6-5|.|TRBJ2-1
TGTGCCAGCGGGGACTTTAGCTCCTACAATGAGCAGTTCTTC
CASGDFSSYNEQFF
>TRBD1|14|TRBV6-5|many|TRBJ2-3
TGTGCCAGCCAACAGGGGATAGAAGCAGATACGCAGTATTTT
CASQQGIEADTQYF